A single sample gave rise to the 27 T cell receptor beta chains below, sequenced in a study of blood T cell repertoires in COVID-19. Profiling relied on immunoSEQ multiplex PCR, and the TCRdb table lists in-frame clones only, not all of them. The sample carries fewer than 200,000 clones, about 82% recorded once. Material for sequencing was peripheral blood. These receptors came from a woman of 80 years or more with COVID-19, enrolled during active disease.

This clone was seen once. The rearrangement joins TRBV5-6 to TRBJ2-1; tentatively, D is TRBD2 (6 bases). Per the germline V gene, CDR1 is SGHDT and CDR2 is YYEEEE. V lost 4 bases to trimming and J lost 12 bases, with 14 bases between them. CDR3 size: 12 residues. CDR3 nucleotide sequence: TGTGCCAGCAGCCTGACTAGATGGGTGCAGTTCTTC. It encodes CASSLTRWVQFF.

This clone occurred a few times. J is TRBJ2-1 and V is TRBV7-3; 7 bases fit TRBD2. This CDR3 contains 15 residues. Germline trimming cut 3 bases from V and 3 bases from J; bases unmatched to any gene: 5. Germline V gene sequence: CDR1 SGHTA, CDR2 FQGTGA. CDR3 loop: CASSFGGGFYNEQFF. CDR3 in DNA: TGTGCCAGCAGCTTCGGCGGGGGATTCTACAATGAGCAGTTCTTC. The variable domain in full, completed from reference TRBV7-3 and TRBJ2-1, reads GAGVSQTPSNKVTEKGKYVELRCDPISGHTALYWYRQSLGQGPEFLIYFQGTGAADDSGLPNDRFFAVRPEGSVSTLKIQRTERGDSAVYLCASSFGGGFYNEQFFGPGTRLTVL.

The chain links TRBV11-3 to TRBJ2-1, with TRBD2 as a possible D gene (6 bases). CDR1 SGHNT and CDR2 YENEEA come from the germline V gene. CDR3 length equals 17 residues. Trimming pared 4 bases from V and 5 bases from J, leaving 21 bases between. The CDR3 nucleotides read TGTGCCAGCAGCTCGATCGCCCGGGAGAAAGGGAACAATGAGCAGTTCTTC. This sequence encodes CASSSIAREKGNNEQFF.

The rearrangement joins TRBV5-1 to TRBJ2-1; 14 bases are shared with TRBD2. V was pared by 1 base and J by 8 bases, with 8 bases of the junction left unmatched. CDR3 length equals 17 residues. The germline gives CDR1 SGHRS, CDR2 YFSETQ. The CDR3 is CASSLLTGTSGSYEQFF. The CDR3 DNA follows: TGCGCCAGCAGCTTGTTAACCGGGACTAGCGGGAGTTATGAGCAGTTCTTC.

V is TRBV7-8 and J is TRBJ2-2; 9 bases align to TRBD1. The V gene's germline CDR1 is SGHVS and CDR2 FQNEAQ. This CDR3 has 16 amino acids. Trimming removed 2 bases from V and 6 bases from J; junction bases left unmatched: 7. CDR3 DNA sequence: TGTGCCAGCAGCTTAATGGGACAGGGCCCGTCCGGGGAGCTGTTTTTT. Translated, it gives CASSLMGQGPSGELFF.

The chain employs TRBV10-3 and TRBJ2-7; D is ambiguous. V was trimmed by 4 bases and J by 1 base, leaving 8 bases between them. The CDR3 consists of 13 residues. Germline V CDR1 and CDR2: ENHRY, SYGVKD. The DNA for the CDR3 is TGTGCCATCAGTGGTGACAATTCCTACGAGCAGTACTTC. It yields the protein CAISGDNSYEQYF.

The CDR3 reads CASSLGGTYNEQFF. CDR3 in DNA: TGTGCCAGCAGTTTAGGAGGTACCTACAATGAGCAGTTCTTC. The V call is TRBV28, the J call TRBJ2-1, with a possible D match to TRBD2 (5 bases). CDR1 is MDHEN and CDR2 is SYDVKM in the germline V gene. The V end lost 2 bases, the J end lost 2 bases, and 7 bases lay between the germline ends. The CDR3 runs to 14 residues.

About this clone itself: At the DNA level, this CDR3 is encoded by other sequences in the same sample as well. This chain links TRBV20-1 with TRBJ2-1; no reliable D call. This CDR3 is 11 amino acids long. V gave up 3 bases and J gave up 4 bases, with 4 bases separating them. Germline assignment: CDR1 DFQATT and CDR2 SNEGSKA (reference sequence). This CDR3 reads CSASQYNEQFF. CDR3 nucleotide sequence: TGCAGTGCTAGTCAGTACAATGAGCAGTTCTTC.

The chain recombines TRBV12-3 or TRBV12-4 with TRBJ1-1, with D perhaps TRBD1 (6 bases). The CDR3 is 13 amino acids. The V and J ends lost 3 bases and 4 bases respectively, with 9 bases between them. CDR3 bases: TGTGCCAGCAGTTTTTCCAGGGGCACTGAAGCTTTCTTT. This codes for CASSFSRGTEAFF.

J is TRBJ2-2 and V is TRBV10-3, with 12 bases aligning to TRBD2. V gave up 6 bases and J gave up 4 bases; unmatched junction bases: 21. The CDR3 spans 21 residues. CDR1 ENHRY and CDR2 SYGVKD come from the germline V gene. CDR3 in amino acids: CAIRVEPPRTSGAQSTGELFF. The CDR3 region has the DNA TGTGCCATCAGAGTGGAGCCCCCCCGGACTAGCGGGGCCCAATCCACCGGGGAGCTGTTTTTT.

The V call is TRBV5-4, the J call TRBJ2-5, with 12 bases fitting TRBD2. The CDR3 runs 14 residues. The V and J ends lost 6 bases and 4 bases, in that order; junction bases with no gene match: 4. Germline values: CDR1 SGHNT, CDR2 YYREEE (reference sequence). The CDR3: CASTPGLAGETQYF. DNA of the CDR3: TGTGCCAGCACCCCGGGACTAGCGGGAGAGACCCAGTACTTC.

J is TRBJ1-5 and V is TRBV4-1; 7 bases are shared with TRBD1. This CDR3 region has 16 residues. V trimming: 1 base; J trimming: 6 bases; junction bases outside the gene matches: 9. The germline V gene encodes CDR1 MGHRA and CDR2 YSYEKL. This CDR3 reads CASSQVGGGGGQPQHF. Here the CDR3 DNA reads TGCGCCAGCAGCCAAGTAGGAGGGGGCGGCGGTCAGCCCCAGCATTTT.

DNA for the CDR3: TGTGCCAGCAGTTTTCGACAGGGTGAAGCTTTCTTT. It yields the protein CASSFRQGEAFF. The rearrangement uses TRBV6-5 and TRBJ1-1; 7 bases match TRBD1. With 4 bases clipped from V and 7 bases from J, the junction kept 3 bases outside the gene matches. The germline CDR1 and CDR2 sequences are MNHEY and SVGAGI. The CDR3 is 12 amino acids.

The chain is built from TRBV10-3 and TRBJ1-2, with D perhaps matching TRBD1 (5 bases). The CDR3 contains 12 residues. Trimming cost V 11 bases and J 13 bases, with 23 bases left between them. The germline CDR1 and CDR2 sequences are ENHRY and SYGVKD. Here the CDR3 DNA reads TGTGCCTCGGGGGACCCTTCGGGTATCCCCACCTTC. Amino acid sequence: CASGDPSGIPTF.

The chain links TRBV5-1 to TRBJ2-2; D is uncertain. V was cut by 0 bases and J by 1 base, with 4 bases left in between. The germline gives CDR1 SGHRS, CDR2 YFSETQ. The CDR3 consists of 14 residues. The CDR3 DNA sequence: TGCGCCAGCAGCTTGGCCTTGAACACCGGGGAGCTGTTTTTT. Translation: CASSLALNTGELFF.

The V and J genes are TRBV14 and TRBJ1-2; D call uncertain. There are 15 residues in the CDR3. CDR1 is SGHDN and CDR2 is FVKESK in the germline V gene. V gave up 4 bases and J gave up 6 bases, with 18 bases separating them. CDR3 loop: CASSRYRYSPDGYTF. CDR3 coding DNA: TGTGCCAGCAGCCGATATCGGTACTCCCCTGATGGCTACACCTTC.

This chain connects TRBV3-1 (or the pseudogene TRBV3-2) to TRBJ2-5; no clear D. The CDR3 loop spans 15 amino acids. V was trimmed by 4 bases and J by 5 bases, leaving 17 bases between them. Germline V gives CDR1 LGHDT, CDR2 YNNKEL (reference sequence). DNA of the CDR3: TGTGCCAGCAGCCCCCGCGGAATGGTGCCGGAGACCCAGTACTTC. This sequence encodes CASSPRGMVPETQYF.

The chain links TRBV18 to TRBJ1-5, with 8 bases lining up with TRBD1. Germline V lookup: CDR1 KGHSH, CDR2 LQKENI. CDR3 length equals 16 residues. Trimming took 0 bases from V and 9 from J; bases not matched to a gene: 10. CDR3 DNA: TGTGCCAGCTCACCACCGGGACAGGCCGCCCGAGGGCCCCAGCATTTT. Amino acids: CASSPPGQAARGPQHF.

This clone was recorded only once. V and J are TRBV2 and TRBJ1-1; no reliable D call. V gave up 6 bases and J gave up 5 bases, with 13 bases separating them. CDR1 and CDR2 from the germline V gene are SNHLY and FYNNEI. The CDR3 is 13 amino acids. CDR3 residues: CASRHPVGTEAFF. The CDR3 DNA reads as TGTGCCAGCAGGCACCCCGTCGGGACTGAAGCTTTCTTT.

The chain is built from TRBV18 and TRBJ2-6, with a tentative D call TRBD1 (6 bases). Trimming took off 2 bases at V and 3 bases at J, with 14 bases between the two ends. CDR1 KGHSH and CDR2 LQKENI come from the germline V gene. There are 17 residues in the CDR3. CDR3 DNA: TGTGCCAGCTCACCAAGGTCAGGGGCTGGTGGGGCCAACGTCCTGACTTTC. This gives the protein CASSPRSGAGGANVLTF.

The chain employs TRBV6-1 and TRBJ2-1, with D perhaps TRBD2 (6 bases). Germline V gives CDR1 MNHNS, CDR2 SASEGT. V lost 5 bases and J 9 bases, leaving 17 bases between the germline ends. The CDR3 is 14 residues long. This CDR3 reads CASSYTMTAGEQFF. The CDR3 DNA sequence: TGTGCCAGCAGTTATACCATGACAGCGGGTGAGCAGTTCTTC.

The chain combines TRBV5-1 with TRBJ1-5, with a tentative D call TRBD1 (5 bases). This CDR3 comprises 14 residues. Germline CDR1 is SGHRS and CDR2 is YFSETQ. Trimming stripped 4 bases from V and 2 bases from J, with 10 bases between. CDR3 region: CASSPGGGNQPQHF. The CDR3 bases are TGCGCCAGCAGCCCTGGGGGGGGCAATCAGCCCCAGCATTTT. The full variable domain, completed using reference TRBV5-1 and TRBJ1-5, is KAGVTQTPRYLIKTRGQQVTLSCSPISGHRSVSWYQQTPGQGLQFLFEYFSETQRNKGNFPGRFSGRQFSNSRSEMNVSTLELGDSALYLCASSPGGGNQPQHFGDGTRLSIL.

This sequence joins TRBV4-1 and TRBJ1-2, with D unclear. This CDR3 comprises 13 residues. Germline V lookup: CDR1 MGHRA, CDR2 YSYEKL. V lost 5 bases and J 0 bases, leaving 7 bases between the germline ends. This CDR3 reads CASSEAANYGYTF. The CDR3 bases are TGCGCCAGCAGCGAGGCTGCTAACTATGGCTACACCTTC.

The rearrangement uses TRBV29-1 and TRBJ1-1; D unresolved. Germline assignment: CDR1 SQVTM and CDR2 ANQGSEA. This CDR3 is built from 11 residues. V was pared by 3 bases and J by 10 bases, with 12 bases between. The CDR3 region is CSVDGLEGAFF. In DNA, the CDR3 is TGCAGCGTTGATGGACTAGAGGGAGCTTTCTTT.

This chain links TRBV2 with TRBJ1-5; a weak D match, TRBD1 (5 bases). The V end was cut by 4 bases, the J end by 11 bases, with 12 bases between. Germline-derived CDR1 and CDR2 are SNHLY and FYNNEI. The length of the CDR3 is 12 residues. The CDR3 DNA is TGTGCCAGCAGTGTCGACATAGGGGCCCAGCATTTT. Translated, it gives CASSVDIGAQHF.

This rearrangement joins TRBV5-4 to TRBJ2-3; 9 bases map to TRBD2. The CDR3 has 18 residues. V shed 3 bases and J 2 bases; nucleotides not matched to a gene: 13. Germline values: CDR1 SGHNT, CDR2 YYREEE (reference sequence). CDR3 DNA sequence: TGTGCCAGCAGCTCGACTAGCGGCCAGCAAATCATCACAGATACGCAGTATTTT. It encodes CASSSTSGQQIITDTQYF.

Turning to this clone: Distinct nucleotide sequences in the sample also encode this CDR3. The chain employs TRBV18 and TRBJ1-1; D is unclear. Germline CDR1 KGHSH, CDR2 LQKENI. The V and J ends lost 1 base and 1 base respectively, with 7 bases between them. This CDR3 is built from 14 residues. CDR3 region: CASSPQGGNTEAFF. The CDR3 coding sequence is TGTGCCAGCTCACCACAGGGAGGGAACACTGAAGCTTTCTTT.